A single sample is the source of the 9 T cell receptor beta chains below, sequenced in a study of blood T cell repertoires in COVID-19. Method: immunoSEQ multiplex PCR; TCRdb's copy keeps in-frame clones and lacks some. The repertoire has approximately 190,000 clones, about 86% of them found once; the top ten carry over 13%. Material for sequencing was peripheral blood. These receptors originate from a man aged 30 to 45 with active or convalescent COVID-19.

The rearrangement uses TRBV6-4 and TRBJ2-1; D is perhaps TRBD2 (5 bases). In germline, CDR1 is MRHNA, CDR2 SNTAGT. V dropped 7 bases and J dropped 8 bases, with 18 bases sitting between them. There are 14 residues in the CDR3. CDR3 in DNA: TGTGCCAGCAAGACGGGAAGGTGGGCTGATGAGCAGTTCTTC. Protein sequence: CASKTGRWADEQFF.

The CDR3 coding sequence is TGTGCCAGCAGTTACGCGGGGCAGGGGGCACATGGCTACACCTTC. Its translation is CASSYAGQGAHGYTF. The chain is built from TRBV6-2 or TRBV6-3 and TRBJ1-2; 8 nucleotides line up with TRBD1. CDR1 and CDR2 (germline): MNHEY, SVGEGT. This CDR3 comprises 15 residues. V gave up 2 bases and J gave up 6 bases; unmatched junction bases: 8.

This clone turned up a few times. The chain carries TRBV9 and TRBJ2-1; TRBD2 matches at 10 bases. CDR3 length: 17 residues. Trimming cost V 3 bases and J 4 bases; bases outside gene matches: 10. CDR1 is SGDLS, CDR2 YYNGEE, per germline. The CDR3, as DNA: TGTGCCAGCAGCGCACTACCCTCACTAGCGGGATACAATGAGCAGTTCTTC. The encoded protein is CASSALPSLAGYNEQFF.

This clone was recorded a few times. CDR3: CASSGQGNSPLHF. The DNA of the CDR3 is TGTGCCAGTAGTGGACAGGGGAATTCACCCCTCCACTTT. V is TRBV19 and J is TRBJ1-6; 9 bases line up with TRBD1. Germline-derived CDR1 and CDR2 are LNHDA and SQIVND (reference sequence). After removal of 5 bases from V and 7 bases from J, the junction contained 0 bases not matched to a gene. The length of the CDR3 is 13 residues.

The rearrangement uses TRBV5-5 and TRBJ1-4; no definite D call. Per germline, CDR1 SGHKS and CDR2 YYEKEE (reference sequence). The CDR3 has 13 amino acids. V was trimmed by 4 bases and J by 4 bases, leaving 8 bases between them. CDR3 amino acids: CASSRQDNEKLFF. CDR3 nucleotides: TGTGCCAGCAGCAGACAAGATAATGAAAAACTGTTTTTT.

The chain couples TRBV19 to TRBJ1-4, with D unclear. V was shortened by 6 bases and J by 1 base, with 9 bases between the two germline ends. This CDR3 spans 14 amino acids. CDR1 is LNHDA and CDR2 is SQIVND in the germline V gene (reference sequence). The CDR3: CASREDQTNEKLFF. CDR3 bases: TGTGCCAGTAGGGAGGACCAAACTAATGAAAAACTGTTTTTT.

The chain combines TRBV4-1 with TRBJ1-6; 12 bases match TRBD1. Per the germline V gene, CDR1 is MGHRA and CDR2 is YSYEKL. The V segment lost 3 bases and the J segment 9 bases; nucleotides outside the gene matches: 15. The CDR3 extends over 19 amino acids. Here the CDR3 reads CASSQEGQGAYRGISPLHF. The CDR3 DNA follows: TGCGCCAGCAGCCAGGAGGGACAGGGGGCCTACCGTGGGATTTCACCCCTCCACTTT.

The rearrangement links TRBV12-3 or TRBV12-4 to TRBJ1-1, with D unresolved. Trimming removed 5 bases from V and 2 bases from J, with 3 bases in between. This CDR3 region has 11 residues. CDR3 residues: CASSVNTEAFF. DNA for the CDR3: TGTGCCAGCAGTGTAAACACTGAAGCTTTCTTT.

In its sample, this clone was seen a few times. The DNA for the CDR3 is TGTGCCTGGAGTGGAGGAGGCGAGACCCAGTACTTC. It translates to CAWSGGGETQYF. This chain connects TRBV30 to TRBJ2-5, with D possibly matching TRBD2 (5 bases). The CDR3 spans 12 residues. Germline V gives CDR1 GTSNPN, CDR2 SVGIG (reference sequence). The V gene lost 1 base and the J gene lost 5 bases, with 8 bases spanning the gap.